This T cell receptor beta chain was sequenced for a study of CD8+ T cells in alopecia areata. Study findings and constraints: Patients displayed less clarity in TCR sharing than mice, a finding possibly related to HLA. More clonal than normal scalp was lesional scalp, particularly alopecia totalis/universalis.

Remarks on this clone: Its antigen remains unidentified.

Following RNA extraction, reverse transcription yielded cDNA that acted as the sequencing template. Sequencing used immunoSEQ multiplex PCR; TCRdb keeps in-frame clones, though not all of them. Of some 180,000 clones listed, 56% are singletons. This TCR was recovered from a human donor in good health. The sequenced sample consisted of CD8+ T cells sorted from blood.

The CDR3 here is CSFSAENTEAFF. CDR3 nucleotides: TGCAGCTTTAGCGCAGAAAACACTGAAGCTTTCTTT. The gene calls are TRBV29-1 and TRBJ1-1; no definite D call. The ends were cut back, 8 bases at V and 2 bases at J, with 12 bases in the middle. The CDR3 has 12 residues. The germline V gene encodes CDR1 SQVTM and CDR2 ANQGSEA.